These T cell receptor beta chains were read from a single sample in a study of blood T cell repertoires in COVID-19. TCRdb keeps only in-frame clones here, not all; method: immunoSEQ multiplex PCR. Among fewer than 350,000 clones listed, 85% were seen once. The sequenced material came from PBMCs or T cells enriched from blood (not recorded which). These receptors came from a woman in her twenties or thirties who had been exposed to COVID-19. Both conserved end residues are part of each CDR3. A D gene is named only where the DNA matches it firmly. Some rows have no size entry. The others give once, few or many, or a class for an expanded clone.

J gene | D gene | V gene | clone size | CDR3 DNA | CDR3 protein
TRBJ2-7 | TRBD2 | TRBV7-8 | once | TGTGCCAGCAGCTTGCTAGCGGGAGAGGACTACGAGCAGTACTTC | CASSLLAGEDYEQYF
TRBJ2-7 | NA | TRBV9 | NA | TGTGCCAGCAGCACCTACAGGGAGGGAACCTCCTACGAGCAGTACTTC | CASSTYREGTSYEQYF
TRBJ2-1 | NA | TRBV11-1 | NA | TGTGCCAGCAGCTTAGCTAACCGGGGAAACAATGAGCAGTTCTTC | CASSLANRGNNEQFF
TRBJ1-5 | NA | TRBV11-1 | NA | TGTGCCAGCAGCGCGGGTCCCGATCAGCCCCAGCATTTT | CASSAGPDQPQHF
TRBJ1-5 | NA | TRBV6-2/TRBV6-3 | NA | TGTGCCAGCAGTTTCAATGACGGGTATCAGCCCCAGCATTTT | CASSFNDGYQPQHF
TRBJ2-2 | NA | TRBV4-3 | NA | TGCGCCAGCAGCCAAGATGTCGGGGGGCGGACCGGGGAGCTGTTTTTT | CASSQDVGGRTGELFF
TRBJ1-1 | TRBD1 | TRBV6-5 | NA | TGTGCCAGCAGTTACACCCGACAGGGCCTAAACACTGAAGCTTTCTTT | CASSYTRQGLNTEAFF
TRBJ1-1 | NA | TRBV9 | once | TGTGCCAGCAGCGTAGCGAAGAGCACTGAAGCTTTCTTT | CASSVAKSTEAFF
TRBJ2-3 | NA | TRBV11-1 | few | TGTGCCAGCTCACTGGGGCGAGATTGGGATACGCAGTATTTT | CASSLGRDWDTQYF
TRBJ2-1 | NA | TRBV21-1 | once | TGTGCCAGCACCCCAGGGAACAGGGTGTCTTATGAGCAGTTCTTC | CASTPGNRVSYEQFF
TRBJ1-1 | TRBD1 | TRBV28 | NA | TGTGCCAGCAGTTGGGACAGGGTAACTGAAGCTTTCTTT | CASSWDRVTEAFF
TRBJ1-5 | NA | TRBV3-1/TRBV3-2 | NA | TGTGCCAGCAGCAAGGGGGAGAAGGTAAGGGGCAATCAGCCCCAGCATTTT | CASSKGEKVRGNQPQHF
TRBJ1-2 | TRBD1 | TRBV27 | NA | TGTGCCAGCAGTTTATCCGGGACAGTATCTAACTATGGCTACACCTTC | CASSLSGTVSNYGYTF
TRBJ1-2 | NA | TRBV10-3 | few | TGTGCCGCGTCAGAGGCTAACTATGGCTACACCTTC | CAASEANYGYTF
TRBJ2-7 | NA | TRBV6-5 | NA | TGTGCCAGCAGGATGGAGCACGAGCAGTACTTC | CASRMEHEQYF
TRBJ1-1 | NA | TRBV6-4 | once | TGTGCCAGCAGTGACTCGGGAGGGGACACTGAAGCTTTCTTT | CASSDSGGDTEAFF
TRBJ2-6 | NA | TRBV25-1 | NA | TGTGCCAGCAGTGAATACAGAGGGTCCGACGTCCTGACTTTC | CASSEYRGSDVLTF
TRBJ2-1 | NA | TRBV19 | NA | TGTGCCACTACAGGGGATCGGGGGGGCGGTGAGCAGTTCTTC | CATTGDRGGGEQFF
TRBJ2-1 | TRBD2 | TRBV28 | NA | TGTGCCAGCAGTTTTTTAGGCGGGAGTAAGGGAAATGAGCAGTTCTTC | CASSFLGGSKGNEQFF
TRBJ1-3 | TRBD1 | TRBV19 | NA | TGTGCCAGTAGTATCGGGACAGGCAGGGGAAACACCATATATTTT | CASSIGTGRGNTIYF
TRBJ2-1 | TRBD1 | TRBV5-1 | NA | TGCGCCAGCAGCTTGGGGGACAGGGATAACAATGAGCAGTTCTTC | CASSLGDRDNNEQFF
TRBJ2-5 | NA | TRBV5-1 | NA | TGCGCCAGCAGCTTGTCCAGGGGAGAGACCCAGTACTTC | CASSLSRGETQYF
TRBJ1-5 | NA | TRBV7-8 | NA | TGTGCCAGCAGCTTAGGAGATCAGCCCCAGCATTTT | CASSLGDQPQHF
TRBJ1-2 | TRBD1 | TRBV30 | NA | TGTGCCTGGAGTGTATCGGGGGCAGGGGGCCATGGCTACACCTTC | CAWSVSGAGGHGYTF
TRBJ2-3 | NA | TRBV29-1 | NA | TGCAGCGCTCAACAGGATACGCAGTATTTT | CSAQQDTQYF
TRBJ1-4 | NA | TRBV11-3 | NA | TGTGCCAGCAGCTTAGACCCGGGTGAAAAACTGTTTTTT | CASSLDPGEKLFF
TRBJ2-7 | TRBD2 | TRBV30 | NA | TGTGCCTGGAGTGTACAGGGACTAGCGAACGAGCAGTACTTC | CAWSVQGLANEQYF
TRBJ2-3 | NA | TRBV4-2 | NA | TGTGCCAGCAGCCAATGGGACTTCACAGATACGCAGTATTTT | CASSQWDFTDTQYF
TRBJ1-6 | NA | TRBV30 | NA | TGTGCCTGGATTCTACTAAGGGGCCGGAGTTCACCCCTCCACTTT | CAWILLRGRSSPLHF
TRBJ2-7 | TRBD1 | TRBV27 | NA | TGTGCCAGCAGTTGGGGCGCAGGGGGAAGCTACGAGCAGTACTTC | CASSWGAGGSYEQYF
TRBJ2-1 | TRBD2 | TRBV9 | once | TGTGCCAGCAGCGTACGGACTAGCCTATCTGAGCAGTTCTTC | CASSVRTSLSEQFF
TRBJ2-5 | TRBD2 | TRBV7-2 | NA | TGTGCCAGCAGCTTTAGCGGGGGGGTGGAGACCCAGTACTTC | CASSFSGGVETQYF
TRBJ1-4 | TRBD1 | TRBV30 | once | TGTGCCTGCGCGGACAGGGGGCGAGAAAAACTGTTTTTT | CACADRGREKLFF
TRBJ1-6 | TRBD1 | TRBV7-9 | NA | TGTGCCAGCAGCTTAATAACAGGGACAGGGGATTCACCCCTCCACTTT | CASSLITGTGDSPLHF
TRBJ2-1 | TRBD2 | TRBV3-1/TRBV3-2 | NA | TGTGCCAGCAGGGCTAGCGGGAGGGCCCATGAGCAGTTCTTC | CASRASGRAHEQFF
TRBJ2-7 | TRBD1 | TRBV7-9 | NA | TGTGCCAGCAGCCCATCGGACAGGGGGGAATTCACCTACGAGCAGTACTTC | CASSPSDRGEFTYEQYF
TRBJ1-1 | NA | TRBV28 | NA | TGTGCCAGCAGCATTCTCCGAACATCGGGGGTGAACACTGAAGCTTTCTTT | CASSILRTSGVNTEAFF
TRBJ1-2 | NA | TRBV27 | NA | TGTGCCAGCAGTTTTAGAACCCATGCGTTCTATGGCTACACCTTC | CASSFRTHAFYGYTF
TRBJ1-2 | NA | TRBV6-5 | once | TGTGCCAGCAGTTGGACAGCTAACTATGGCTACACCTTC | CASSWTANYGYTF
TRBJ1-1 | TRBD1 | TRBV12-3/TRBV12-4 | NA | TGTGCCAGCAGACACGACAGGGACACTGAAGCTTTCTTT | CASRHDRDTEAFF
TRBJ1-1 | TRBD1 | TRBV5-1 | NA | TGCGCCAGCAGCACTGGTGGGGGACAGTCTGAAGCTTTCTTT | CASSTGGGQSEAFF
TRBJ2-5 | TRBD2 | TRBV5-8 | NA | TGTGCCAGCAGAAGACTAGCGGTGATACAAGAGACCCAGTACTTC | CASRRLAVIQETQYF
TRBJ1-1 | NA | TRBV7-9 | NA | TGTGCCAGCAGCTCCGTGGAACTACGGGACATACGAACTGAAGCTTTCTTT | CASSSVELRDIRTEAFF
TRBJ2-7 | NA | TRBV7-3 | NA | TGTGCCAGCAGCTCGACCAGCGTTTCTAATCTAGGAACCGAGCAGTACTTC | CASSSTSVSNLGTEQYF
TRBJ2-1 | NA | TRBV19 | NA | TGTGCCAGTAGCCCCTTCGGCGCCTGGACGGGAGTGAATGAGCAGTTCTTC | CASSPFGAWTGVNEQFF